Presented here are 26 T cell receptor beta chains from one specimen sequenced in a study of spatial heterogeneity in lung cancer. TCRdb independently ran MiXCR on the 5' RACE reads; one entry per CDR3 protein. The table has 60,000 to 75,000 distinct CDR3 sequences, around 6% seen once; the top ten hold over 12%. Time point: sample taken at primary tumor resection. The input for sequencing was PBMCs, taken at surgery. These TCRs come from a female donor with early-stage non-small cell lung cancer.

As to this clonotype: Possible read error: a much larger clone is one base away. The CDR3 reads CASSPETDTGELFF. CDR3 DNA sequence: TGTGCCAGCAGCCCCGAAACGGACACCGGGGAGCTGTTTTTT. The genes are TRBV7-3 and TRBJ2-2, with D unclear. CDR1 SGHTA and CDR2 FQGTGA come from the germline V gene. CDR3 length equals 14 residues. V was pared by 5 bases and J by 3 bases, with 10 bases between.

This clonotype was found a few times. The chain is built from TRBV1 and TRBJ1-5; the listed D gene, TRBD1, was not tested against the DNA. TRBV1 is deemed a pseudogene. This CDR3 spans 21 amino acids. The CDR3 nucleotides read TGCACCAGCAGCCAAGTTCCCCCGGGGACAGGGTGTAAGAAAGGCAATCAGCCCCAGCATTTT. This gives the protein CTSSQVPPGTGCKKGNQPQHF.

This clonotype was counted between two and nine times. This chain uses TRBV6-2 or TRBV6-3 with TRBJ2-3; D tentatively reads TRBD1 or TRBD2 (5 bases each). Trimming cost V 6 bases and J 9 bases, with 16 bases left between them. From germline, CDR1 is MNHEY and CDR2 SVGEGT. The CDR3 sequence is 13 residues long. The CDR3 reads CASREPGTHTQYF. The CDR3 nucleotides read TGTGCCAGCAGAGAGCCCGGGACCCACACGCAGTATTTT.

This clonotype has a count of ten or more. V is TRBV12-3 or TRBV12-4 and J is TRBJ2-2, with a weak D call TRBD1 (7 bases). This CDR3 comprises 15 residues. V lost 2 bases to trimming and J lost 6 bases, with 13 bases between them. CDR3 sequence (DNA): TGTGCCAGCAGTTTAAGGAGGGGGCAGTCCGGGGAGCTGTTTTTT. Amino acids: CASSLRRGQSGELFF.

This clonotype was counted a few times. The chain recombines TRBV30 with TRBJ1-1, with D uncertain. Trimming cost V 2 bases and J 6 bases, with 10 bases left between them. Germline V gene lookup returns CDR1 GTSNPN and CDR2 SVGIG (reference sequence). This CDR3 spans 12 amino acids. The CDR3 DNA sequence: TGTGCCTGGAGTCCGGGGTCGGCTGAAGCTTTCTTT. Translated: CAWSPGSAEAFF.

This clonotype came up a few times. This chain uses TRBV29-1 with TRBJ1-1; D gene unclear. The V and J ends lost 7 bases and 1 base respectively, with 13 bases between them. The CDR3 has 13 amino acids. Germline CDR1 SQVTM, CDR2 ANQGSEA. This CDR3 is CSGRKGGNTEAFF. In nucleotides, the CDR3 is TGCAGCGGACGGAAGGGAGGGAACACTGAAGCTTTCTTT.

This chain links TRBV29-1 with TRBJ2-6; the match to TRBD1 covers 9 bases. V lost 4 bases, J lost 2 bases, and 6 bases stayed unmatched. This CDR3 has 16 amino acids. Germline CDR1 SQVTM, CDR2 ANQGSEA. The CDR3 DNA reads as TGCAGCGTTGCCCCCGGGACAGGGACTGGGGCCAACGTCCTGACTTTC. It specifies CSVAPGTGTGANVLTF.

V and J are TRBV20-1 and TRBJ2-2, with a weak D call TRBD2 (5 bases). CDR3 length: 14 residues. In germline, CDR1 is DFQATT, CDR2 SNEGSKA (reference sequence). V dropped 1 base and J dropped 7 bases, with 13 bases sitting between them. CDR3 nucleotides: TGCAGTGCTAGAGCGGCGCGGGCCGGCGGGGAGCTGTTTTTT. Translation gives CSARAARAGGELFF.

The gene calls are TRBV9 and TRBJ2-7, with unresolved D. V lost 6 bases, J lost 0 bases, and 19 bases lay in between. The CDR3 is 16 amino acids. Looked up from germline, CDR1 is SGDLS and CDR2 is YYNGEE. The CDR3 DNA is TGTGCCAGCAAAGGACCAGACCCAAAAAGCTCCTACGAGCAGTACGTC. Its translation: CASKGPDPKSSYEQYV.

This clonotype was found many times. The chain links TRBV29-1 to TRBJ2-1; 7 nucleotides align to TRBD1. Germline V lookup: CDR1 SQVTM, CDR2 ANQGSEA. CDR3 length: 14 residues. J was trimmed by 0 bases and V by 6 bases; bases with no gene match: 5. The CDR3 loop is CSVRQGGSYNEQFF. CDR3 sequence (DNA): TGCAGCGTCCGACAGGGCGGCTCCTACAATGAGCAGTTCTTC.

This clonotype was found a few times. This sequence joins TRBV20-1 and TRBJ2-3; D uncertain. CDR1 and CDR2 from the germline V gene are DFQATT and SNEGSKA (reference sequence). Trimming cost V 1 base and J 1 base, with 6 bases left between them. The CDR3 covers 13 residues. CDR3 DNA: TGCAGTGCTAGAGTAACAGGCACAGATACGCAGTATTTT. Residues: CSARVTGTDTQYF.

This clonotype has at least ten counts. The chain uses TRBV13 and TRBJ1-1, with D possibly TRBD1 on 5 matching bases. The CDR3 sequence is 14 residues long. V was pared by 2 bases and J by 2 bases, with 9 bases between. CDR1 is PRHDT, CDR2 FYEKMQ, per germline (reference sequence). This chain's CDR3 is CASSLLDTNTEAFF. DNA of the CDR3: TGTGCCAGCAGCTTATTGGACACCAACACTGAAGCTTTCTTT.

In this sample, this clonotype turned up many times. CDR3 region: CASSAPGTGNIQYF. CDR3 sequence (DNA): TGTGCCAGCAGTGCTCCCGGGACGGGAAACATTCAGTACTTC. V gene TRBV28 combines with J gene TRBJ2-4; perhaps D is TRBD1 or TRBD2 (5 bases each). There are 14 residues in the CDR3. V lost 5 bases, J lost 6 bases, and 14 bases lay in between. Germline CDR1 is MDHEN and CDR2 is SYDVKM.

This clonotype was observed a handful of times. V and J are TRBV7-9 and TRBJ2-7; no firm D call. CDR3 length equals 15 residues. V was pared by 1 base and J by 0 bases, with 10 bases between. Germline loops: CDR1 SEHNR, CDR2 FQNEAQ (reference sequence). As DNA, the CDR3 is TGTGCCAGCAGCTTAGACCCTCAAGACTCCTACGAGCAGTACTTC. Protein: CASSLDPQDSYEQYF.

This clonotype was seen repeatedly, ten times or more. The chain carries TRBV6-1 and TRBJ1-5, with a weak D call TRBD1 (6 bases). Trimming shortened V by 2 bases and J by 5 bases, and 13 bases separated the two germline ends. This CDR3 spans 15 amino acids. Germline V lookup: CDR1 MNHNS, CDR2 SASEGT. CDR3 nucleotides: TGTGCCAGCAGTGAAAACAGGGATCATCATCAGCCCCAGCATTTT. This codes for CASSENRDHHQPQHF.

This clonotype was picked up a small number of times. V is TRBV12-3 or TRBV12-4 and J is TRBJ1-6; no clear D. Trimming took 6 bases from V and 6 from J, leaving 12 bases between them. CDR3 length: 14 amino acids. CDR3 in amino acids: CASRTTGFNSPLHF. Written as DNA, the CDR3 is TGTGCCAGCAGAACGACGGGATTTAATTCACCCCTCCACTTT.

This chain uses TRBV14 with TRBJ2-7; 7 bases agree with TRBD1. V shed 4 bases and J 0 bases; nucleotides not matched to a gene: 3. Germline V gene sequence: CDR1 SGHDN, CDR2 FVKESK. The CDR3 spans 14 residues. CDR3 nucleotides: TGTGCCAGCAGCCCCAGGGGGAACTCCTACGAGCAGTACTTC. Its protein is CASSPRGNSYEQYF.

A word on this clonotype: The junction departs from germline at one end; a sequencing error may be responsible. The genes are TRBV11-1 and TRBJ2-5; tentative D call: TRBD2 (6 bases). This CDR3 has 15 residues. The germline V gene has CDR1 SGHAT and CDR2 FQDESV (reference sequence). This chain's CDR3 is CTSSSRGGVGETQYF. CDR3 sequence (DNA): TGTACCAGCAGCTCCCGCGGAGGGGTAGGAGAGACCCAGTACTTC.

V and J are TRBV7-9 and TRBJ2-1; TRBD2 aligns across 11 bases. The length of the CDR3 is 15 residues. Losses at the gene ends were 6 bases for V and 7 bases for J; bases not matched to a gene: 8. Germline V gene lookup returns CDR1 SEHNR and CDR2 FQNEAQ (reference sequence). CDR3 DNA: TGTGCCAGCAGGAGTTCACTAGCGGGGGATAATGAGCAGTTCTTC. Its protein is CASRSSLAGDNEQFF. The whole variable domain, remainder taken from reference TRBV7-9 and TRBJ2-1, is DTGVSQNPRHKITKRGQNVTFRCDPISEHNRLYWYRQTLGQGPEFLTYFQNEAQLEKSRLLSDRFSAERPKGSFSTLEIQRTEQGDSAMYLCASRSSLAGDNEQFFGPGTRLTVL.

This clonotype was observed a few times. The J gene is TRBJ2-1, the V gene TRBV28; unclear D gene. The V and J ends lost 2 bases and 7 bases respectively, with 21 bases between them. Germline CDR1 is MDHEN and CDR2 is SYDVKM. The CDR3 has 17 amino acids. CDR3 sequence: CASSLKVGSIRPNEQFF. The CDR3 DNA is TGTGCCAGCAGTTTAAAGGTCGGATCCATTCGACCGAATGAGCAGTTCTTC. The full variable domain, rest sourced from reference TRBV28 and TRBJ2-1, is DVKVTQSSRYLVKRTGEKVFLECVQDMDHENMFWYRQDPGLGLRLIYFSYDVKMKEKGDIPEGYSVSREKKERFSLILESASTNQTSMYLCASSLKVGSIRPNEQFFGPGTRLTVL.

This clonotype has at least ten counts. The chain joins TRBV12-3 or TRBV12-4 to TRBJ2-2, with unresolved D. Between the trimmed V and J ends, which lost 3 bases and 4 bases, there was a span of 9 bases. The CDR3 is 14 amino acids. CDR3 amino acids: CASSLLTGTGELFF. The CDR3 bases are TGTGCCAGCAGTTTGTTAACGGGCACCGGGGAGCTGTTTTTT.

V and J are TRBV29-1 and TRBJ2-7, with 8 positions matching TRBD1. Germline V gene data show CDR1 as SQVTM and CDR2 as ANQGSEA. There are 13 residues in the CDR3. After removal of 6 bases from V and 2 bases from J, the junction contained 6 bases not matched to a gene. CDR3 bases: TGCAGCGTCGTCGGGACAGGAGCCTACGAGCAGTACTTC. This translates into CSVVGTGAYEQYF.

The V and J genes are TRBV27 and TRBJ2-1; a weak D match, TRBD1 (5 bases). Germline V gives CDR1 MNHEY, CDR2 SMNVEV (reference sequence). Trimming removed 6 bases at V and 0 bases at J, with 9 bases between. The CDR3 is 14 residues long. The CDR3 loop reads CASRDRSSYNEQFF. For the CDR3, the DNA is TGTGCCAGCAGAGACAGAAGCTCCTACAATGAGCAGTTCTTC.

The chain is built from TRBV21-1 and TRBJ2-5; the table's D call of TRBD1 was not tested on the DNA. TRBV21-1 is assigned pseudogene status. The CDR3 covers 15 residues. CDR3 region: CASSKGGRGDETQYF. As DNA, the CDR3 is TGTGCCAGCAGCAAAGGGGGCAGGGGCGATGAGACCCAGTACTTC.

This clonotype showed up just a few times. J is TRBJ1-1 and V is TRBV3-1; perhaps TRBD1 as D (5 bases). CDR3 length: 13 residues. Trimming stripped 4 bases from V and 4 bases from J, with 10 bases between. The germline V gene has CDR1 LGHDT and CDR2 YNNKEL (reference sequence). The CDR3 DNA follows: TGTGCCAGCAGCCTACCCGGGACCACTGAAGCTTTCTTT. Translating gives CASSLPGTTEAFF.

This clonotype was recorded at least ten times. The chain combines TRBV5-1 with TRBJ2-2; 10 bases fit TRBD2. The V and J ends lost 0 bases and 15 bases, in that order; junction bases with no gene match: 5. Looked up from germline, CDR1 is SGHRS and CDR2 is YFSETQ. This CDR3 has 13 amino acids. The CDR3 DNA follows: TGCGCCAGCAGCTTGGTTCTAGCGGGAGACGTGTTTTTT. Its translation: CASSLVLAGDVFF.